The clone carrying this T cell receptor (beta chain) appeared a single time. The antigen is not known. The data originate from a study of cytomegalovirus exposure and HLA in healthy donors. Whole-study findings and limits: Rare TCR sequences predominated, though certain public TCRs were found in many donors. Some 16,000 TCR beta sequences were associated with HLA alleles at 0.05 false discovery rate in a later analysis.

It was with 60 Vbeta and 13 Jbeta primers that the PCR ran. Method: immunoSEQ multiplex PCR; TCRdb's copy keeps in-frame clones and lacks some. The table has some 130,000 clones, more than 75% seen once. Donors showed nominal health when sampled, although they likely had unrecorded immune exposures. Germline loops: CDR1 SGHNT, CDR2 YYREEE (reference sequence). The CDR3 has 16 amino acids. With 3 bases clipped from V and 7 bases from J, the junction kept 13 bases outside the gene matches. The chain links TRBV5-4 to TRBJ2-1, with 7 bases fitting TRBD2. The specimen was PBMCs. This TCR came from a man under 40 in good health and CMV-seronegative. CDR3 sequence reads: CASSSTAGYRWNEQFF. The CDR3 nucleotides read TGTGCCAGCAGCTCCACAGCGGGATATCGTTGGAATGAGCAGTTCTTC. Full variable domain (rest looked up from reference TRBV5-4 and TRBJ2-1): ETGVTQSPTHLIKTRGQQVTLRCSSQSGHNTVSWYQQALGQGPQFIFQYYREEENGRGNFPPRFSGLQFPNYSSELNVNALELDDSALYLCASSSTAGYRWNEQFFGPGTRLTVL.